The T cell receptor beta chain under discussion was sequenced for a study of cytomegalovirus exposure and HLA in healthy donors. This clone occurred once. The antigen is unknown. The trim removed 0 bases at V and 8 bases at J, leaving 8 bases unmatched. This CDR3 is 15 amino acids long. The germline CDR1 and CDR2 sequences are SEHNR and FQNEAQ (reference sequence). The method was immunoSEQ multiplex PCR; TCRdb's version includes in-frame clones alone and lacks a portion of them. This sample has fewer than 80,000 clones, with over 90% found just once. Study results and limitations: Within the 120 or so validation repertoires, first-cohort TCR clusters tended to co-occur, according to a later analysis. In vitro experiments confirmed that a few CMV-associated chains were specific for CMV antigens.

The clonotype originates from a woman aged 18-29 years in good health and CMV-seropositive. The rearrangement joins TRBV7-9 to TRBJ2-3; 7 bases agree with TRBD2. The sequencing sample was made of PBMCs. This CDR3 reads CASSLAPNGGGTQYF. The CDR3 DNA sequence: TGTGCCAGCAGCTTAGCGCCTAACGGCGGGGGTACGCAGTATTTT.